These 2 T cell receptor beta chains share one sample of origin, sequenced in a study of blood T cell repertoires in COVID-19. TCRdb keeps only in-frame clones here, not all; method: immunoSEQ multiplex PCR. The table records over 200,000 clones, about 83% of them present only once. Sequencing was performed on peripheral blood. These receptors all come from a woman aged 25 to 39 with COVID-19, enrolled during active disease.

This sequence joins TRBV28 and TRBJ1-5, with D perhaps TRBD1 (5 bases). V lost 1 base and J lost 5, with 12 bases in between. The CDR3 contains 15 residues. CDR1 is MDHEN and CDR2 is SYDVKM in the germline V gene. CDR3 region: CASSLSGQGDQPQHF. The CDR3 DNA reads as TGTGCCAGCAGTTTATCAGGGCAGGGCGATCAGCCCCAGCATTTT. The full variable domain, rest sourced from reference TRBV28 and TRBJ1-5, is DVKVTQSSRYLVKRTGEKVFLECVQDMDHENMFWYRQDPGLGLRLIYFSYDVKMKEKGDIPEGYSVSREKKERFSLILESASTNQTSMYLCASSLSGQGDQPQHFGDGTRLSIL.

V usage is TRBV5-4 and J usage is TRBJ1-3, with TRBD1 matching 10 bases. In germline, CDR1 is SGHNT, CDR2 YYREEE (reference sequence). The CDR3 length is 16 residues. V gave up 4 bases and J gave up 6 bases; unmatched junction bases: 10. The CDR3 sequence: CASSTGGGQGTNTIYF. In DNA, the CDR3 is TGTGCCAGCAGCACTGGCGGGGGACAGGGGACAAACACCATATATTTT.